One sample yielded the 13 T cell receptor beta chains listed below, sequenced in a study of cytomegalovirus exposure and HLA in healthy donors. PCR was performed using 60 Vbeta and 13 Jbeta primers. Using immunoSEQ multiplex PCR, the repertoire was profiled, and TCRdb retains in-frame clones only, with some absent. The sample records about 98,000 clones, about 80% being singletons. Source material: PBMCs. Receptor source: a man aged 18-30 years in good health and CMV-seropositive.

The V call is TRBV27, the J call TRBJ2-5; 9 positions match TRBD2. J was trimmed by 4 bases and V by 8 bases; bases with no gene match: 14. The CDR3 is made up of 16 amino acids. Germline values: CDR1 MNHEY, CDR2 SMNVEV (reference sequence). This chain's CDR3 is CASGALGRGGGETQYF. The CDR3, as DNA: TGTGCCAGCGGAGCGCTGGGGCGGGGGGGTGGAGAGACCCAGTACTTC.

The sample holds one count of this clone. This CDR3 is also generated by other DNA sequences in the sample. The chain employs TRBV6-4 and TRBJ2-3, with D tentatively TRBD1 (7 bases). Trimming removed 3 bases at V and 3 bases at J, with 10 bases between. Germline loops: CDR1 MRHNA, CDR2 SNTAGT. This CDR3 region has 14 residues. The CDR3 reads CASSEAGGTDTQYF. The CDR3 nucleotides read TGTGCCAGCAGTGAGGCAGGGGGGACAGATACGCAGTATTTT.

The chain couples TRBV5-1 to TRBJ2-2; TRBD1 is a possible D gene (5 bases). The CDR3 contains 14 residues. Germline V gene lookup returns CDR1 SGHRS and CDR2 YFSETQ. Trimming cost V 7 bases and J 4 bases, with 14 bases left between them. CDR3 loop: CASVLTVGTGELFF. The CDR3 DNA reads as TGCGCCAGCGTTCTGACAGTGGGCACCGGGGAGCTGTTTTTT.

This chain links TRBV29-1 with TRBJ1-1, with 10 bases identical to TRBD1. Germline values: CDR1 SQVTM, CDR2 ANQGSEA. V dropped 3 bases and J dropped 3; count of bases not matched to a gene: 1. The CDR3 totals 13 residues. The CDR3 here is CSVDGQGDTEAFF. Written as DNA, the CDR3 is TGCAGCGTTGATGGACAGGGGGACACTGAAGCTTTCTTT.

The genes are TRBV12-5 and TRBJ2-5; 9 nucleotides agree with TRBD1. This CDR3 spans 14 amino acids. Germline CDR1 is LGHNT and CDR2 is FRNRAP. Trimming cost V 4 bases and J 5 bases; bases outside gene matches: 5. The CDR3 sequence: CASGSTGTGETQYF. Here the CDR3 DNA reads TGTGCTAGTGGTTCGACCGGGACAGGGGAGACCCAGTACTTC.

This clone was counted between two and nine times. This chain connects TRBV7-2 to TRBJ2-5; 15 nucleotides agree with TRBD2. This CDR3 has 19 residues. Germline CDR1 SGHTA, CDR2 FQGNSA. V shed 2 bases and J 0 bases; nucleotides not matched to a gene: 7. DNA of the CDR3: TGTGCCAGCAGCTTATGGGGACTAGCGGGGGGCGGGTACCAAGAGACCCAGTACTTC. Residues: CASSLWGLAGGGYQETQYF. Combining the CDR3 with reference TRBV7-2 and TRBJ2-5 gives the whole variable domain GAGVSQSPSNKVTEKGKDVELRCDPISGHTALYWYRQSLGQGLEFLIYFQGNSAPDKSGLPSDRFSAERTGGSVSTLTIQRTQQEDSAVYLCASSLWGLAGGGYQETQYFGPGTRLLVL.

The gene calls are TRBV9 and TRBJ1-2, with a weak D call TRBD1 (6 bases). V lost 3 bases and J 2 bases, leaving 11 bases between the germline ends. In germline, CDR1 is SGDLS, CDR2 YYNGEE. This CDR3 is 14 amino acids long. The CDR3 here is CASSEGGGNYGYTF. CDR3 in DNA: TGTGCCAGCAGCGAGGGGGGAGGGAACTATGGCTACACCTTC.

The chain couples TRBV5-4 to TRBJ2-7; D perhaps matches TRBD1 (6 bases). With 5 bases removed from V and 7 bases from J, the gap between germline ends came to 13 bases. This CDR3 spans 12 amino acids. Germline CDR1 reads SGHNT; CDR2 reads YYREEE (reference sequence). The CDR3 region has the DNA TGTGCCAGCAGTTCGAAAGGGGGTGAGCAGTACTTC. Protein: CASSSKGGEQYF.

V is TRBV9 and J is TRBJ2-3, with a possible D match to TRBD1 (5 bases). The germline gives CDR1 SGDLS, CDR2 YYNGEE. This CDR3 contains 16 residues. With 3 bases removed from V and 6 bases from J, the gap between germline ends came to 20 bases. The CDR3 loop is CASSAQSILPGDTQYF. CDR3 nucleotides: TGTGCCAGCAGCGCCCAGTCCATACTCCCAGGGGATACGCAGTATTTT.

This chain uses TRBV2 with TRBJ1-6; unclear D gene. V gave up 8 bases and J gave up 8 bases, with 7 bases separating them. Germline CDR1 SNHLY, CDR2 FYNNEI. The CDR3 covers 11 residues. The CDR3 nucleotides are TGTGCCAGCTCGAGGGATTCACCCCTCCACTTT. Residues: CASSRDSPLHF.

The chain carries TRBV7-8 and TRBJ2-3, with TRBD1 matching over 7 bases. The germline V gene encodes CDR1 SGHVS and CDR2 FQNEAQ. V lost 5 bases to trimming and J lost 3 bases; unmatched junction nucleotides: 8. The CDR3 totals 15 residues. The CDR3 loop is CASSIDRVMTDTQYF. Here the CDR3 DNA reads TGTGCCAGCAGCATCGACAGGGTGATGACAGATACGCAGTATTTT.

The chain carries TRBV21-1 and TRBJ1-5; the table gives TRBD1 as D, unverified against the DNA. TRBV21-1 is a recognized pseudogene. The CDR3 consists of 14 residues. The CDR3 is CASRTGTNIWPQHF. As DNA, the CDR3 is TGTGCCAGCAGAACCGGGACAAACATCTGGCCCCAGCATTTT.

The V gene is TRBV19, the J gene TRBJ2-2, with TRBD2 identical over 10 bases. The germline CDR1 and CDR2 sequences are LNHDA and SQIVND (reference sequence). This CDR3 spans 15 amino acids. V shed 7 bases, J shed 3 bases, and the junction held 5 bases outside the gene matches. The CDR3 bases are TGTGCCAGTACCGGACTAGCGGTTTACACCGGGGAGCTGTTTTTT. Translation gives CASTGLAVYTGELFF.